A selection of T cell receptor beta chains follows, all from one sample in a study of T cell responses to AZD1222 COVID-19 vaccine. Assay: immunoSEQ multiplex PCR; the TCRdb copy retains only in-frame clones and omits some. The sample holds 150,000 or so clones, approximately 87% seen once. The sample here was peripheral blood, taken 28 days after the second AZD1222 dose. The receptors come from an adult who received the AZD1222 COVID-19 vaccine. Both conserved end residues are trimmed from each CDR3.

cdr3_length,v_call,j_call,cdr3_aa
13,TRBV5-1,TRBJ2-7,ASSLEGTVFYEQY
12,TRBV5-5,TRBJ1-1,ASSLWGGGTEAF
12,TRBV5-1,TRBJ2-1,ASSRLAGYNEQF
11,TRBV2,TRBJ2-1,ASTGLSRGEQF
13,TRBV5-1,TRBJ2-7,ASSPNTGRAYEQY
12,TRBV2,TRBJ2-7,ASTGQLSSYEQY
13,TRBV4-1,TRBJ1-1,ASSQAGGGFTEAF
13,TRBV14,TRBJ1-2,ASSPQMDTNYGYT
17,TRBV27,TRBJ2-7,ASRPRDRGLRYEGYEQY
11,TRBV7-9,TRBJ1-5,ASSPRLGQPQH
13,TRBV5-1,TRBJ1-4,ASSFHRATNEKLF
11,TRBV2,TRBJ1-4,ASRAGFGEKLF
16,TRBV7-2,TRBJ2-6,ASNKGQGDLSGANVLT
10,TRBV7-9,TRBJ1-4,ASRKQAEELF
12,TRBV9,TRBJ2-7,ASSASGTAYEQY
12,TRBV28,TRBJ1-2,ASSPIGAGYGYT